This entry describes one TCR beta chain. The antigen remains unidentified. This sample is part of a study of T cell responses to AZD1222 COVID-19 vaccine. General study points: Compared with day 0, the breadth and depth of the Spike-specific TCR repertoire rose significantly after two doses of AZD1222. Among the donors, most were white British and more were female, and clonal diversity was possibly underestimated.

The CDR3 totals 10 residues. Germline CDR1 SQVTM, CDR2 ANQGSEA. Trimming pared 4 bases from V and 3 bases from J, leaving 3 bases between. Here immunoSEQ multiplex PCR was the method, and the copy in TCRdb shows in-frame clones only, minus some. The data contain roughly 130,000 clones, roughly 88% of them singletons. The sequenced sample was peripheral blood, obtained on day 0 of AZD1222 vaccination. The chain carries TRBV29-1 and TRBJ1-1, with D uncertain. The receptor was derived from an adult in good health. The CDR3 spells CSVAHTEAFF. In DNA form, the CDR3 reads TGCAGCGTTGCCCACACTGAAGCTTTCTTT.